What follows are 23 T cell receptor beta chains derived from one specimen sequenced in a study of response to subunit inactivated influenza vaccine. TCRdb called the RT-PCR reads again in MiXCR, with one record for every CDR3 protein. In the table there are more than 700,000 distinct CDR3 sequences, about 20% of which are singletons. Sequencing used PBMCs from blood, obtained about 5 days after vaccination. The receptors were sampled from a man in his forties or fifties who received an inactivated influenza vaccine.

This clonotype has just one count. Compared with germline, one end of the junction differs, possibly owing to a read error. J is TRBJ1-2 and V is TRBV5-1, with unresolved D. From germline, CDR1 is SGHRS and CDR2 YFSETQ. The CDR3 has 18 residues. CDR3 DNA: TGCGCCGGCAGCGTGAGGAGTACCCAAACTAGGACTAACTATGGCTACACCTTC. Translated, it gives CAGSVRSTQTRTNYGYTF.

The V and J genes are TRBV3-1 and TRBJ2-2, with D hard to call. This CDR3 comprises 15 residues. Germline CDR1 LGHDT, CDR2 YNNKEL (reference sequence). V was pared by 6 bases and J by 7 bases, with 18 bases between. CDR3 region: CASSQTFKERGELFF. CDR3 nucleotide sequence: TGTGCCAGCAGTCAGACCTTCAAGGAACGCGGGGAGCTGTTTTTT.

In this sample, this clonotype turned up a few times. The J gene is TRBJ2-2, the V gene TRBV7-8; 9 positions match TRBD1. The CDR3 covers 17 residues. Looked up from germline, CDR1 is SGHVS and CDR2 is FQNEAQ. Trimming took 5 bases from V and 4 from J; bases not matched to a gene: 11. Written as DNA, the CDR3 is TGTGCCAGCAGCCAGCGGGACAGGGCGGCCGGCACCGGGGAGCTGTTTTTT. It codes for CASSQRDRAAGTGELFF. The full variable domain, completed using reference TRBV7-8 and TRBJ2-2, is GAGVSQSPRYKVAKRGQDVALRCDPISGHVSLFWYQQALGQGPEFLTYFQNEAQLDKSGLPSDRFFAERPEGSVSTLKIQRTQQEDSAVYLCASSQRDRAAGTGELFFGEGSRLTVL.

The CDR3 region is CASSRSPGLYNEQFF. In nucleotides, the CDR3 is TGTGCCAGCAGCCGGTCCCCAGGGCTCTACAATGAGCAGTTCTTC. V is TRBV12-3 or TRBV12-4 and J is TRBJ2-1, with TRBD1 as a possible D gene (5 bases). This CDR3 spans 15 amino acids. V lost 6 bases to trimming and J lost 3 bases, with 15 bases between them.

The chain joins TRBV20-1 to TRBJ1-4; 10 bases map to TRBD1. In germline, CDR1 is DFQATT, CDR2 SNEGSKA (reference sequence). Trimming removed 1 base from V and 5 bases from J; junction bases left unmatched: 4. The CDR3 totals 15 residues. Here the CDR3 DNA reads TGCAGTGCTAGAGGCCCGGGACAGGGGAATGAAAAACTGTTTTTT. As protein: CSARGPGQGNEKLFF.

The chain employs TRBV7-9 and TRBJ1-1, with D maybe TRBD1 (5 bases). The CDR3 totals 15 residues. The germline gives CDR1 SEHNR, CDR2 FQNEAQ (reference sequence). V was shortened by 2 bases and J by 5 bases, with 15 bases between the two germline ends. In nucleotides, the CDR3 is TGTGCCAGCAGCTTACCGGGCCAGGGCAGAACTGAAGCTTTCTTT. It specifies CASSLPGQGRTEAFF.

The CDR3 DNA sequence: TGTGCCAGCAGTTTACTTCAGCTAGCCCCTGAGCAGTTCTTC. It encodes CASSLLQLAPEQFF. The genes are TRBV28 and TRBJ2-1, with D perhaps TRBD2 (5 bases). This CDR3 has 14 residues. Trimming removed 2 bases from V and 9 bases from J, with 14 bases in between. Per germline, CDR1 MDHEN and CDR2 SYDVKM.

This clonotype was counted between two and nine times. The rearrangement uses TRBV20-1 and TRBJ1-2, with 11 bases that match TRBD1. Germline values: CDR1 DFQATT, CDR2 SNEGSKA (reference sequence). The CDR3 consists of 14 residues. Trimming at V came to 2 bases and at J to 3 bases, leaving 2 bases not matched to a gene. The chain's CDR3 is CSARRDRGDYGYTF. DNA for the CDR3: TGCAGTGCTAGACGGGACAGGGGGGACTATGGCTACACCTTC.

This clonotype has only a few counts. V and J are TRBV6-2 or TRBV6-3 and TRBJ2-1; 9 positions match TRBD2. With 7 bases clipped from V and 2 bases from J, the junction kept 6 bases outside the gene matches. Germline V CDR1 and CDR2: MNHEY, SVGEGT. The CDR3 is 15 residues long. For the CDR3, the DNA is TGTGCCAGCACCATAGCGGGAGTAACCTACAATGAGCAGTTCTTC. Translated, it gives CASTIAGVTYNEQFF.

This clonotype was seen only a few times. CDR3: CAISPKGNEQFF. DNA for the CDR3: TGTGCCATCAGTCCCAAGGGCAATGAGCAGTTCTTC. The chain is built from TRBV10-3 and TRBJ2-1, with no clear D. Looked up from germline, CDR1 is ENHRY and CDR2 is SYGVKD. V shed 5 bases and J shed 6 bases, with 8 bases lying between them. The CDR3 sequence is 12 residues long.

This clonotype was detected ten times or more. The rearrangement joins TRBV24-1 to TRBJ2-4, with D hard to call. Germline assignment: CDR1 KGHDR and CDR2 SFDVKD. The CDR3 length is 11 residues. The ends were cut back, 11 bases at V and 7 bases at J, with 11 bases in the middle. The CDR3 region has the DNA TGTGCCAACTCCCTCTATAACATTCAGTACTTC. Residues: CANSLYNIQYF.

The chain links TRBV29-1 to TRBJ2-3, with TRBD1 as a possible D gene (5 bases). This CDR3 is 13 amino acids long. Germline lookup yields CDR1 SQVTM and CDR2 ANQGSEA. V was shortened by 4 bases and J by 3 bases, with 11 bases between the two germline ends. The CDR3 DNA is TGCAGCGTTGCTGCGCAGGGAACAGATACGCAGTATTTT. Its translation is CSVAAQGTDTQYF.

This clonotype was counted a few times. This chain uses TRBV25-1 with TRBJ2-3; either TRBD1 or TRBD2 may fit D (5 bases each). Germline-derived CDR1 and CDR2 are MGHDK and SYGVNS. The CDR3 is 14 amino acids. The V and J ends lost 6 bases and 0 bases respectively, with 10 bases between them. The CDR3 coding sequence is TGTGCCAGCAGACCGGGACCCAGCACAGATACGCAGTATTTT. Its protein is CASRPGPSTDTQYF.

This clonotype has a handful of counts. The V call is TRBV7-6, the J call TRBJ2-5; 11 bases match TRBD2. The CDR3 runs to 16 residues. Trimming at V came to 5 bases and at J to 3 bases, leaving 8 bases not matched to a gene. The germline V gene has CDR1 SGHVS and CDR2 FNYEAQ. The CDR3 sequence: CASSPLAGGIEETQYF. The CDR3 DNA is TGTGCCAGCAGCCCCTTAGCGGGAGGGATCGAAGAGACCCAGTACTTC.

In its sample, this clonotype was seen a few times. The rearrangement links TRBV6-2 or TRBV6-3 to TRBJ2-3, with 7 bases aligning to TRBD2. In germline, CDR1 is MNHEY, CDR2 SVGEGT. The CDR3 length is 15 residues. The junction had 3 bases not matched to a gene; V was cut back by 2 bases and J by 1 base. CDR3 nucleotide sequence: TGTGCCAGCAGTTACAGAGCGGGGCGCACAGATACGCAGTATTTT. It codes for CASSYRAGRTDTQYF.

This clonotype was counted at least ten times. The rearrangement joins TRBV12-3 or TRBV12-4 to TRBJ2-7, with 7 bases matching TRBD1. This CDR3 is 15 amino acids long. Germline trimming cut 3 bases from V and 3 bases from J; bases unmatched to any gene: 8. CDR3: CASSLAGTDYYEQYF. DNA of the CDR3: TGTGCCAGCAGTTTGGCCGGGACAGACTACTACGAGCAGTACTTC.

This clonotype was found a few times. The chain is built from TRBV7-2 and TRBJ2-5; D gene uncertain. CDR3 length: 13 amino acids. Germline assignment: CDR1 SGHTA and CDR2 FQGNSA. The V gene lost 5 bases and the J gene lost 5 bases, with 12 bases spanning the gap. The CDR3 is CASSSPLGETQYF. The CDR3 DNA sequence: TGTGCCAGCAGCAGCCCCCTCGGGGAGACCCAGTACTTC.

The chain has TRBV20-1 and TRBJ1-5; possible D gene TRBD1, 5 bases. Per the germline V gene, CDR1 is DFQATT and CDR2 is SNEGSKA (reference sequence). V lost 3 bases, J lost 6 bases, and 15 bases lay in between. This CDR3 is 14 amino acids long. The CDR3 is CSASRAGDGQPQHF. The CDR3 coding sequence is TGCAGTGCTAGTCGTGCCGGGGACGGTCAGCCCCAGCATTTT.

The V gene is TRBV20-1, the J gene TRBJ2-3, with 9 nucleotides matching TRBD1. CDR3 length: 14 amino acids. V lost 3 bases, J lost 3 bases, and 4 bases stayed unmatched. Germline CDR1 reads DFQATT; CDR2 reads SNEGSKA (reference sequence). CDR3: CSASRDRATDTQYF. The CDR3 region has the DNA TGCAGTGCTAGTCGGGACAGGGCAACAGATACGCAGTATTTT.

This chain uses TRBV4-2 with TRBJ2-4; no clear D. V shed 3 bases and J shed 1 base, with 7 bases lying between them. The germline V gene has CDR1 LGHNA and CDR2 YNFKEQ. CDR3 size: 14 residues. CDR3 coding DNA: TGTGCCAGCAGCCAGGAAAACGCCAAAAACATTCAGTACTTC. Its protein is CASSQENAKNIQYF.

This clonotype was seen a few times. This chain connects TRBV12-3 or TRBV12-4 to TRBJ2-3, with 8 bases lining up with TRBD1. The CDR3 spans 15 residues. Trimming cost V 6 bases and J 3 bases; bases outside gene matches: 8. Here the CDR3 DNA reads TGTGCCAGCAGGCCAGACAGGGGAGGAACAGATACGCAGTATTTT. Encoded protein: CASRPDRGGTDTQYF.

This clonotype was counted a few times. V usage is TRBV5-1 and J usage is TRBJ2-3; 8 positions match TRBD1. Germline V gene lookup returns CDR1 SGHRS and CDR2 YFSETQ. V lost 0 bases and J lost 6; bases outside the gene matches: 9. This CDR3 spans 16 amino acids. CDR3 residues: CASSLVSGQGADTQYF. DNA of the CDR3: TGCGCCAGCAGCTTGGTTTCCGGACAGGGCGCGGATACGCAGTATTTT.

Only a few counts were recorded for this clonotype. The chain employs TRBV7-7 and TRBJ2-1; D not resolved. The CDR3 sequence is 13 residues long. The germline V gene encodes CDR1 SSHAT and CDR2 FNYEAQ (reference sequence). Trimming cost V 1 base and J 6 bases, with 7 bases left between them. The CDR3 spells CASSLDAGNEQFF. In DNA, the CDR3 is TGTGCCAGCAGCTTAGATGCAGGCAATGAGCAGTTCTTC.